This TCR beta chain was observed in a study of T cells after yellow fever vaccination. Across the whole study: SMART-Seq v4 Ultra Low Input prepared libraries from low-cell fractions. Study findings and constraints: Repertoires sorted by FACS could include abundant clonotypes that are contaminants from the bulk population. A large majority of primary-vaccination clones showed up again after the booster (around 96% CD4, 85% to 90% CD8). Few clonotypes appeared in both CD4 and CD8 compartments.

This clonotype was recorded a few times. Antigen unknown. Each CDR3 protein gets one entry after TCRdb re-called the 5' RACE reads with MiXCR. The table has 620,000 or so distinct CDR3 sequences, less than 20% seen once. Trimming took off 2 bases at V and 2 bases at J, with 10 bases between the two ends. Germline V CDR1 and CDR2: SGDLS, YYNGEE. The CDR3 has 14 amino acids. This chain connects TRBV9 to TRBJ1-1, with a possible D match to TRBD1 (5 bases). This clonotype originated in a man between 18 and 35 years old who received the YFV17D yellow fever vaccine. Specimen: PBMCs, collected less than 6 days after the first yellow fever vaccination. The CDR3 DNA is TGTGCCAGCAGCGTCACCGGGGCTAACACTGAAGCTTTCTTT. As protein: CASSVTGANTEAFF. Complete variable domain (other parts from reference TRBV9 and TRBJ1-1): DSGVTQTPKHLITATGQRVTLRCSPRSGDLSVYWYQQSLDQGLQFLIQYYNGEERAKGNILERFSAQQFPDLHSELNLSSLELGDSALYFCASSVTGANTEAFFGQGTRLTVV.